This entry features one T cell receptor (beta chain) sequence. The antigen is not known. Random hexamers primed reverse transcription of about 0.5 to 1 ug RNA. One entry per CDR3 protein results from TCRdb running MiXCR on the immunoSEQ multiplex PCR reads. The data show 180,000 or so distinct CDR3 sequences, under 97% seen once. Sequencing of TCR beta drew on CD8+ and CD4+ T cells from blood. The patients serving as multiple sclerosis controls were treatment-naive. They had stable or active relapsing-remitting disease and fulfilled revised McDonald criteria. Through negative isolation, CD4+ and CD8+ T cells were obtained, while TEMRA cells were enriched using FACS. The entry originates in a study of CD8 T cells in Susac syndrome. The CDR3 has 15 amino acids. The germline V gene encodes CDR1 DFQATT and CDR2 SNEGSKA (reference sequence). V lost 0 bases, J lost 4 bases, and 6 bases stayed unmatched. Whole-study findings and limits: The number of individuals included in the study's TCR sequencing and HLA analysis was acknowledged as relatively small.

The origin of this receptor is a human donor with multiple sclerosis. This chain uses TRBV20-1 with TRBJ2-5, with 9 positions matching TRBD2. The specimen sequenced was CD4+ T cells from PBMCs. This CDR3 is CSARDASGAGETQYF. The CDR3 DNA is TGCAGTGCTAGAGACGCTAGCGGGGCGGGAGAGACCCAGTACTTC.